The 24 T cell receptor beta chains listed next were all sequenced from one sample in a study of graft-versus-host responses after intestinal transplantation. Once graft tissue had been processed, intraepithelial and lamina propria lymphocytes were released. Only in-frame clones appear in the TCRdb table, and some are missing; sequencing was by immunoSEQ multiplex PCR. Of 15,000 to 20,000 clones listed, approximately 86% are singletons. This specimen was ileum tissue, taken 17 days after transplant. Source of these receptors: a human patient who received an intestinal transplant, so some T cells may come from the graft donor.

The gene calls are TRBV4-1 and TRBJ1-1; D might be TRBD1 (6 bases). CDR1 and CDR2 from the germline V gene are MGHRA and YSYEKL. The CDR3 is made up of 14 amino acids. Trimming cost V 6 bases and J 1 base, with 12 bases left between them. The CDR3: CASSSRGGNTEAFF. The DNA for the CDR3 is TGCGCCAGCAGTTCGAGGGGGGGGAACACTGAAGCTTTCTTT.

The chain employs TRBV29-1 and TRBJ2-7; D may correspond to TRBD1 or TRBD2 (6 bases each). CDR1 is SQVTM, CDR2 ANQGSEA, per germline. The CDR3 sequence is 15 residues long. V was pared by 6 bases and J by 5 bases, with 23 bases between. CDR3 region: CSVTTRGIQPNEQYF. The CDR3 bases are TGCAGCGTGACGACTAGGGGGATTCAACCTAACGAGCAGTACTTC.

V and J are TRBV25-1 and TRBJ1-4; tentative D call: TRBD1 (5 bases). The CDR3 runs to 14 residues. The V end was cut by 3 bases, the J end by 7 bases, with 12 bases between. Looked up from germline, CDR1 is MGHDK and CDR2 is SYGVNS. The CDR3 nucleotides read TGTGCCAGCAGTGAGCACCAGGGAATTGAAAAACTGTTTTTT. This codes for CASSEHQGIEKLFF.

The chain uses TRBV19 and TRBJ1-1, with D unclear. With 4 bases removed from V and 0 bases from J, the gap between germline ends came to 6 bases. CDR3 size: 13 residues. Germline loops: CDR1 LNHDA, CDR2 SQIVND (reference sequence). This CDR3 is CASSTTLNTEAFF. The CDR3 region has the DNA TGTGCCAGTAGTACAACATTGAACACTGAAGCTTTCTTT.

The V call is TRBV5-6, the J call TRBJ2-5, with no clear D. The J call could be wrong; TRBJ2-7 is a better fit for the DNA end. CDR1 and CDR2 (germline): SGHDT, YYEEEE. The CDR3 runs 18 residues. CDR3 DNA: TGTGCCAGCAGCTTGGGGTGTTTACCCCCCACAAGAGCTTACGAGCAGTACTTC. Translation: CASSLGCLPPTRAYEQYF.

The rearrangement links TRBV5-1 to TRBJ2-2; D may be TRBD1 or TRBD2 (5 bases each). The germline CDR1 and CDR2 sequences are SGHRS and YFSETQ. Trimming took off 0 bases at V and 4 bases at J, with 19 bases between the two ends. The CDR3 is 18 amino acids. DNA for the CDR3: TGCGCCAGCAGCTTGGAGTGGGTTTGGGGGAGCGGCACCGGGGAGCTGTTTTTT. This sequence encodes CASSLEWVWGSGTGELFF.

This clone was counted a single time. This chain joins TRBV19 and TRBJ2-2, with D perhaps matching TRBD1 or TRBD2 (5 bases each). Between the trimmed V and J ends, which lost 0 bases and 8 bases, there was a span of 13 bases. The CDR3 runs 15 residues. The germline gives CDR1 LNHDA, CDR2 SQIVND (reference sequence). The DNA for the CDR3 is TGTGCCAGTAGTATAGAAGGGACCCCAGGGGGGGAGCTGTTTTTT. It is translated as CASSIEGTPGGELFF.

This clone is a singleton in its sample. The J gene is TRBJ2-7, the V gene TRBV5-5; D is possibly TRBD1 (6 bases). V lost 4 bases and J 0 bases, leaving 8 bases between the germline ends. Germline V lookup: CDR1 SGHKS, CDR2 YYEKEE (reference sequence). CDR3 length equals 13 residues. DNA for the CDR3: TGTGCCAGCAGCCGACAGGCCTCCTACGAGCAGTACTTC. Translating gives CASSRQASYEQYF. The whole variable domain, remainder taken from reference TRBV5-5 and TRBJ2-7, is DAGVTQSPTHLIKTRGQQVTLRCSPISGHKSVSWYQQVLGQGPQFIFQYYEKEERGRGNFPDRFSARQFPNYSSELNVNALLLGDSALYLCASSRQASYEQYFGPGTRLTVT.

CDR3 in DNA: TGTGCCAGCAGTGAACGGGCTAGCGGGACCACAGATACGCAGTATTTT. Its protein product is CASSERASGTTDTQYF. The chain carries TRBV6-1 and TRBJ2-3, with TRBD2 identical over 9 bases. V was pared by 2 bases and J by 2 bases, with 5 bases of the junction left unmatched. The length of the CDR3 is 16 residues. Germline V gene lookup returns CDR1 MNHNS and CDR2 SASEGT.

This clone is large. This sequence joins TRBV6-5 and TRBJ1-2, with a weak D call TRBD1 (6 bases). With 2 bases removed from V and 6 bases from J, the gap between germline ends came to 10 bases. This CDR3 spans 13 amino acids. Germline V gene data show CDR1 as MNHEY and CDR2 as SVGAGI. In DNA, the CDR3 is TGTGCCAGCAGTTACGAGGGGGGGGATGGCTACACCTTC. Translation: CASSYEGGDGYTF.

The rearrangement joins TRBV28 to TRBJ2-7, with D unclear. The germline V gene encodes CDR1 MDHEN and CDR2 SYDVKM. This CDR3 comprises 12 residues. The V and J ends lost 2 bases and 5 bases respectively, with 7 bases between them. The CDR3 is CASSLGWNEQYF. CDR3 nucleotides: TGTGCCAGCAGTTTAGGATGGAACGAGCAGTACTTC.

CDR3 residues: CAWPLAGAENEQFF. CDR3 DNA: TGTGCCTGGCCCCTAGCGGGAGCAGAAAATGAGCAGTTCTTC. The rearrangement joins TRBV30 to TRBJ2-1, with TRBD2 matching over 10 bases. The germline gives CDR1 GTSNPN, CDR2 SVGIG (reference sequence). Trimming cost V 5 bases and J 7 bases; bases outside gene matches: 8. This CDR3 is built from 14 residues. Based on the CDR3 plus reference TRBV30 and TRBJ2-1, the full variable domain is SQTIHQWPATLVQPVGSPLSLECTVEGTSNPNLYWYRQAAGRGLQLLFYSVGIGQISSEVPQNLSASRPQDRQFILSSKKLLLSDSGFYLCAWPLAGAENEQFFGPGTRLTVL.

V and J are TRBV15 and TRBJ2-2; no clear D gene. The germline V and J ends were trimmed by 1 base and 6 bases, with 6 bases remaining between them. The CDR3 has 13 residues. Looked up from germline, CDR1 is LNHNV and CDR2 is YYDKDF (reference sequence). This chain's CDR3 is CATSRAQSGELFF. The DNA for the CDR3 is TGTGCCACCAGCAGAGCTCAGTCCGGGGAGCTGTTTTTT.

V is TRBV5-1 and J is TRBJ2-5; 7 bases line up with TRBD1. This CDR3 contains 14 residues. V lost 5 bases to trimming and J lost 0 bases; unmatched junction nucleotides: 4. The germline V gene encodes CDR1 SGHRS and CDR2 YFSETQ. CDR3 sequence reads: CASSWGQNQETQYF. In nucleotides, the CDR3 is TGCGCCAGCAGTTGGGGACAGAACCAAGAGACCCAGTACTTC.

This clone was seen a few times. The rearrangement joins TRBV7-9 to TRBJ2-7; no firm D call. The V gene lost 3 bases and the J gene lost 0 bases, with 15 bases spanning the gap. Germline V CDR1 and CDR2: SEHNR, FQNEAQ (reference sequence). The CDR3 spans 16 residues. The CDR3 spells CASSLEGGFSSYEQYF. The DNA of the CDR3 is TGTGCCAGCAGCTTGGAAGGCGGCTTCAGCTCCTACGAGCAGTACTTC.

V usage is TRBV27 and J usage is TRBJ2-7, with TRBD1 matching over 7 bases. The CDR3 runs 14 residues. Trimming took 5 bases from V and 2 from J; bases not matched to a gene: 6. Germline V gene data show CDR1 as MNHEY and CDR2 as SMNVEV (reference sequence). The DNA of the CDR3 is TGTGCCAGCAGTCCCGACAGGGTAGCCTACGAGCAGTACTTC. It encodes CASSPDRVAYEQYF.

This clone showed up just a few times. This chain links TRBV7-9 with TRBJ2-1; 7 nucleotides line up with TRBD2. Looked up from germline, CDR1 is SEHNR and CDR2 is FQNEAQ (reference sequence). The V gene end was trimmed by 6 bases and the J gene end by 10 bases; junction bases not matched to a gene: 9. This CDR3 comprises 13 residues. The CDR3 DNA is TGTGCCAGCAGTCCACCCGAACTAGCGGAGCAGTTCTTC. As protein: CASSPPELAEQFF.

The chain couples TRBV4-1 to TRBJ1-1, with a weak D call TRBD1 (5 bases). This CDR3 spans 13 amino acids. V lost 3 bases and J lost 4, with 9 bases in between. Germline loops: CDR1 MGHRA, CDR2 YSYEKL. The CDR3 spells CASSQGPGTEAFF. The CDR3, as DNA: TGCGCCAGCAGCCAGGGGCCTGGCACTGAAGCTTTCTTT.

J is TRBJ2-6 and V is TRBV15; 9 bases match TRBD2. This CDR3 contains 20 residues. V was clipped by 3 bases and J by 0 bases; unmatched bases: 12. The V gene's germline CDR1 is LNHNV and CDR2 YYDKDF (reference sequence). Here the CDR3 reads CATSSFLVLAGASGANVLTF. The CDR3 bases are TGTGCCACCAGCAGCTTCCTGGTACTAGCGGGCGCCTCTGGGGCCAACGTCCTGACTTTC.

The CDR3 here is CASSPPGAGEQFF. The CDR3 DNA reads as TGTGCCAGCAGCCCCCCCGGGGCGGGTGAGCAGTTCTTC. This chain links TRBV7-9 with TRBJ2-1; D is perhaps TRBD1 or TRBD2 (5 bases each). Germline V lookup: CDR1 SEHNR, CDR2 FQNEAQ (reference sequence). This CDR3 is built from 13 residues. Trimming left V 5 bases short and J 9 bases short, with 14 bases between.

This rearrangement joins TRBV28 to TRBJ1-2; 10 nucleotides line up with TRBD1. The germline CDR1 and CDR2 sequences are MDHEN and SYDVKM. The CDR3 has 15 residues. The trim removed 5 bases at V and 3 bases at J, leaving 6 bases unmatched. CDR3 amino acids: CASSTVGTGDYGYTF. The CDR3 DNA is TGTGCCAGCAGTACGGTCGGGACAGGGGACTATGGCTACACCTTC.

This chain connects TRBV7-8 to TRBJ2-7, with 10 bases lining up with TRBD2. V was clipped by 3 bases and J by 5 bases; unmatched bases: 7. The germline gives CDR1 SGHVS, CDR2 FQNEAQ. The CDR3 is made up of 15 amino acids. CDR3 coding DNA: TGTGCCAGCAGCTTTGGGGCTAGCGGGAGTAACGAGCAGTACTTC. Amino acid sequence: CASSFGASGSNEQYF.

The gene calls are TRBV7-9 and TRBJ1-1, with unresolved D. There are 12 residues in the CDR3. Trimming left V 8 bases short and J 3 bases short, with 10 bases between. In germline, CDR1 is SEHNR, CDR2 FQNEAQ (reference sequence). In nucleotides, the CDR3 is TGTGCCAGCTTGGTCGGAGACACTGAAGCTTTCTTT. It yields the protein CASLVGDTEAFF.

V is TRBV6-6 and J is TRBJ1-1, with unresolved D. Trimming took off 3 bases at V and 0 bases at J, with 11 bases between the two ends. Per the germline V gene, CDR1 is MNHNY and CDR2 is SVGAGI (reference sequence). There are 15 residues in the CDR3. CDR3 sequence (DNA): TGTGCCAGCAGTTATGCGCCAGGAGTGAACACTGAAGCTTTCTTT. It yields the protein CASSYAPGVNTEAFF.